This T cell receptor (beta chain) was documented in a study of T cells in women clearing cervical HPV infection (dated by TCRdb to the late 2010s). Concerning the study at large: The cases were some 27 women with histologically confirmed HPV16-related CIN3 or worse, and 2 of these cases were invasive cancers. The 25 or so controls were women who cleared a single incident HPV16 infection within 12 months without developing precancer or cancer. Because only a few women had HLA typing data, the possibility that HLA type acted as a confounder could not be ruled out. An exploratory proof-of-principle case-control study, nested within the Guanacaste HPV Natural History Study in Costa Rica, was conducted to compare TCR repertoires across cervical HPV16 outcomes. A median age of approximately 34 years was observed in cases versus 37 to 45 in controls, and no significant differences in baseline characteristics were found. Five blinded duplicates per group were added as quality controls, giving about 60 samples: some 50 participants and roughly ten replicates. For cases, a median interval of 149 days, with an interquartile range of about 90 to 210 days, was observed between lesion detection and blood sampling. The parent cohort enrolled roughly 9,400 women aged 18 or older in Guanacaste, Costa Rica, in 1993 to 1994 and followed the women for around seven years. Cases and controls were matched on year of sample collection and on age within five years. Blood from cases was collected at the visit where the lesion was first found, while blood from controls was collected once the infection could no longer be detected. The full study reports these points: CIN3+ cases had significantly higher TCR repertoire richness than controls across sequencing depths, but evenness did not differ between the groups. The cross-sectional design could not show whether the associations came before the infection or were a result of it, and neither effector/memory subsets nor HPV-specific T cells were isolated. Because T-cell numbers per sample were unknown, differences in richness could reflect varying T-cell content rather than repertoire biology. Lower TRBV6-7 relative abundance was observed in cases than in controls (around 0.1% versus 0.15%; Bonferroni P = 0.0008). Cases were distinguished from controls with an estimated AUC of roughly 0.81 by random forest classifiers combining richness and V gene abundances.

Every participant had a single incident cervical HPV16 infection, and women with prevalent HPV16 infections were excluded. Cervical HPV DNA was detected by MY09/MY11 PCR and genotyped by dot-blot hybridization. Roughly 15 mL of heparinized blood were centrifuged, and the buffy coat was split into aliquots, frozen at -30 degrees C, and then kept at -80 degrees C. QIAGEN kits were used to extract genomic DNA from the buffy coat specimens. Using the immunoSEQ assay, multiplex PCR amplified TCR beta CDR3 regions from an average of approximately 1,200 ng of genomic DNA per sample. Primer bias was corrected in the assay by using a complete synthetic TCR repertoire to establish an amplification baseline. Amplicons were sequenced on the Illumina platform. In the original analysis: Sequence errors were corrected by clustering with frequency ratios and a modified nearest-neighbor algorithm, and the sequences were then analyzed in the immunoSEQ Analyzer using IMGT gene definitions. At each rarefaction depth, TCR richness and evenness were averaged over 20 rarefaction repeats, and samples with fewer sequences than the depth were excluded. Wilcoxon rank sum tests with FDR correction were used to compare V, D and J gene relative abundances between the groups. Blinded duplicates gave an intraclass correlation of over 90% for TCR richness and an average of 76.4% across 66 gene segments. Entries here come from immuneACCESS through TCRdb and include only in-frame sequences with V and J called. Some clones fail to appear in such tables; in the studies checked, an unresolved V gene covers under half of the shortfall, and the cause of the remainder is unknown. V, J and clone size are those of that table, while D and trimming were read from the DNA. The table of this sample itemizes under 50,000 clones. The top ten constitute under 8.5% of the sample.

Comment on this clone: Its recognized antigen is unknown. The read falls 3 residues short of the CDR3 end, and the missing part is taken from the germline J gene.

V is cut back by 2 bases and J by 3 bases, with 5 bases in the junction unmatched. The germline V gene provides CDR1 MNHNS and CDR2 SASEGT. The CDR3 runs 15 residues from the cysteine to the phenylalanine. The DNA shown is the part of the CDR3 that was read: 36 bases, in frame from base 1. This TCR was sampled from a woman aged 18-69 years with a cervical HPV16 infection that either progressed to CIN3+ or cleared (not recorded which). The sequenced sample was blood buffy coat. Here the chain combines TRBV6-1 and TRBJ1-1; the junction holds 8 bases that match TRBD1. The sequenced part of the CDR3 DNA is TGTGCCAGCAGTGAACCACAGGGGGGTGACACTGAA. Protein translation: CASSEPQGGDTE. The CDR3, in full, reads CASSEPQGGDTEAFF.